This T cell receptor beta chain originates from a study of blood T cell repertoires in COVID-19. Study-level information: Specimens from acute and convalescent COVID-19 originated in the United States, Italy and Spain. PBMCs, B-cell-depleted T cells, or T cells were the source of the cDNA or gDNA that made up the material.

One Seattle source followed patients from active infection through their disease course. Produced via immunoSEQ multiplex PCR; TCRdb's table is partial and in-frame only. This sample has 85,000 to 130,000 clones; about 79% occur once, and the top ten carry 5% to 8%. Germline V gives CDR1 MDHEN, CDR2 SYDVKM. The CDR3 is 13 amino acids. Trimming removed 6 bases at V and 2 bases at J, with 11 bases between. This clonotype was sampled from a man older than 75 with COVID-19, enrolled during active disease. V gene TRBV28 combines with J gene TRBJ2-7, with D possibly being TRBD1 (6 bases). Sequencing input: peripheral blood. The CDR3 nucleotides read TGTGCCAGCAGGAAAGGACAGACCTACGAGCAGTACTTC. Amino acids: CASRKGQTYEQYF. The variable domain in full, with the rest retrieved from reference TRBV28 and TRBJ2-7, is DVKVTQSSRYLVKRTGEKVFLECVQDMDHENMFWYRQDPGLGLRLIYFSYDVKMKEKGDIPEGYSVSREKKERFSLILESASTNQTSMYLCASRKGQTYEQYFGPGTRLTVT.